This entry describes one TCR beta chain. Antigen specificity is unknown. Time point noted: newly diagnosed GD, antithyroid drugs for less than 3 months. PBMC RNA was the source of the TCR library. Diagnosis followed American Thyroid Association guidelines for Graves' disease. To make TCR beta libraries, researchers used iRepertoire HTBI primers and Arm-PCR of CDR3 regions. A single record per CDR3 protein comes from TCRdb applying MiXCR to the multiplex PCR reads. Here the sample spans 350,000 to 450,000 distinct CDR3 sequences, 15% being singletons. The CDR3 has 17 amino acids. Looked up from germline, CDR1 is MGHRA and CDR2 is YSYEKL. The V segment lost 0 bases and the J segment 8 bases; nucleotides outside the gene matches: 10. The sample is drawn from a study of regulatory T cells in long-lasting Graves disease. General study points: Persistent patients had a count of shared public clonotypes (approximately 2,700) that exceeded that of new patients (about 930).

The same data also went into a second study, on T cells in Graves' hyperthyroidism and ophthalmopathy. That paper adds: In the analysis, a 13 V-J model separated ophthalmopathy from stable hyperthyroidism. Ophthalmopathy, which appeared later, was predicted by the model a median about 6.8 months before onset.

The receptor's source is a woman aged 40 to 50 with Graves disease. This material consisted of peripheral blood mononuclear cells (PBMCs), taken at new diagnosis, from a patient treated with antithyroid drugs. This chain uses TRBV4-1 with TRBJ2-1, with 10 bases lining up with TRBD2. CDR3 sequence: CASSQDNPSGSWDEQFF. CDR3 DNA: TGCGCCAGCAGCCAAGATAATCCTAGCGGGAGTTGGGATGAGCAGTTCTTC.